A selection of T cell receptor beta chains follows, all from one sample in a study of CD8 T cells in ankylosing spondylitis. One entry per CDR3 protein results from TCRdb running MiXCR on the 5' RACE reads. The sample has around 770,000 distinct CDR3 sequences; around a fifth are singletons. The material sequenced was blood, either unsorted or a sorted T cell fraction (not recorded which). These TCRs come from a male donor with ankylosing spondylitis. Each CDR3 is given with its conserved first and last residue. The order of the fields is J gene, V gene, D gene, clone size, CDR3 DNA, CDR3 protein. D genes are given only for firm matches. Size is omitted from some rows. Given values are once, few, many or a class for expanded clones.

J gene: TRBJ2-1
V gene: TRBV2
D gene: TRBD2
clone size: few
CDR3 DNA: TGTGCCAGCAGCCCCCAGGCCAGCGGGAGATCTGAGCAGTTCTTC
CDR3 protein: CASSPQASGRSEQFF

J gene: TRBJ2-7
V gene: TRBV11-1
D gene: TRBD2
clone size: few
CDR3 DNA: TGTGCCAGCAGCCCAGGGGACGCGGGAGGGTATTCCTACGAGCAGTACTTC
CDR3 protein: CASSPGDAGGYSYEQYF

J gene: TRBJ2-5
V gene: TRBV7-9
D gene: NA
clone size: NA
CDR3 DNA: TGTGCCAGCAGCTTATCGCTGCCCCAGGAGACCCAGTACTTC
CDR3 protein: CASSLSLPQETQYF

J gene: TRBJ2-1
V gene: TRBV7-9
D gene: NA
clone size: few
CDR3 DNA: TGTGCCAGCAGCTTAGCGCTGGGACAAGTGGTTTTCCAGTTCTTC
CDR3 protein: CASSLALGQVVFQFF

J gene: TRBJ2-5
V gene: TRBV9
D gene: TRBD2
clone size: few
CDR3 DNA: TGTGCCAGCAGCGTCTCCACGACTAGCGGGATGGAGACCCAGTACTTC
CDR3 protein: CASSVSTTSGMETQYF

J gene: TRBJ1-3
V gene: TRBV20-1
D gene: NA
clone size: few
CDR3 DNA: TGCAGTGCTAGTCAGGCAGGGGCGAGGGGAAACACCATATATTTT
CDR3 protein: CSASQAGARGNTIYF

J gene: TRBJ2-5
V gene: TRBV3-1
D gene: NA
clone size: NA
CDR3 DNA: TGTGCCAGCAAGGGCCATCAAGAGACCCAGTACTTC
CDR3 protein: CASKGHQETQYF

J gene: TRBJ1-2
V gene: TRBV12-3/TRBV12-4
D gene: TRBD1
clone size: NA
CDR3 DNA: TGTGCCAGCACCCCTGCAGGGGGAAGTGGCTACACCTTC
CDR3 protein: CASTPAGGSGYTF

J gene: TRBJ2-3
V gene: TRBV29-1
D gene: NA
clone size: NA
CDR3 DNA: TGCAGCGTTGACCCGGGGGGGGACAGGAGGTCCGATACGCAGTATTTT
CDR3 protein: CSVDPGGDRRSDTQYF

J gene: TRBJ2-3
V gene: TRBV27
D gene: NA
clone size: NA
CDR3 DNA: TGTGCCAGCAGTTTATGGTCGGGAGACCGCACAGATACGCAGTATTTT
CDR3 protein: CASSLWSGDRTDTQYF

J gene: TRBJ1-1
V gene: TRBV4-3
D gene: NA
clone size: NA
CDR3 DNA: TGCGCCAGCAGCCAATACCGGGATACTTTGAACACTGAAGCTTTCTTT
CDR3 protein: CASSQYRDTLNTEAFF

J gene: TRBJ2-7
V gene: TRBV20-1
D gene: NA
clone size: NA
CDR3 DNA: TGCAGTGCTAGGGAAGTAAGTTACGAGCAGTACTTC
CDR3 protein: CSAREVSYEQYF

J gene: TRBJ2-3
V gene: TRBV4-3
D gene: NA
clone size: NA
CDR3 DNA: TGCGCCAGCAGCCAAGTTCGAGGGAGTCGAGATACGCAGTATTTT
CDR3 protein: CASSQVRGSRDTQYF

J gene: TRBJ2-7
V gene: TRBV29-1
D gene: NA
clone size: NA
CDR3 DNA: TGCAGCGCCCTGTCCGGTGTGGCCTACGAGCAGTACTTC
CDR3 protein: CSALSGVAYEQYF

J gene: TRBJ2-1
V gene: TRBV29-1
D gene: NA
clone size: few
CDR3 DNA: TGCAGCGTTGGGCCAGGGAGTACTGAGCAGTTCTTC
CDR3 protein: CSVGPGSTEQFF

J gene: TRBJ1-1
V gene: TRBV12-3/TRBV12-4
D gene: NA
clone size: NA
CDR3 DNA: TGTGCCAGCAGTTTTCCGCCGGGGTGGACTGAAGCTTTCTTT
CDR3 protein: CASSFPPGWTEAFF

J gene: TRBJ2-3
V gene: TRBV6-1
D gene: NA
clone size: NA
CDR3 DNA: TGTGCCAGCAGGGGACGACGAGCTAGCACAGATACGCAGTATTTT
CDR3 protein: CASRGRRASTDTQYF

J gene: TRBJ2-4
V gene: TRBV7-2
D gene: NA
clone size: NA
CDR3 DNA: TGTGCCAGCAGCTTAGCTACGCTTGGAGCCAAAAACATTCAGTACTTC
CDR3 protein: CASSLATLGAKNIQYF

J gene: TRBJ2-4
V gene: TRBV12-3/TRBV12-4
D gene: TRBD2
clone size: NA
CDR3 DNA: TGTGCCAGCAGTTTGGGAGTAGCGGGGGGTAGGATTGCCAAAAACATTCAGTACTTC
CDR3 protein: CASSLGVAGGRIAKNIQYF

J gene: TRBJ1-4
V gene: TRBV10-3
D gene: NA
clone size: NA
CDR3 DNA: TGTGCCATCAGTGAGGGCGTCGGAGTAGAAAATGAAAAACTGTTTTTT
CDR3 protein: CAISEGVGVENEKLFF

J gene: TRBJ2-3
V gene: TRBV29-1
D gene: TRBD1
clone size: many
CDR3 DNA: TGCAGCGTTCTTCCGGGACAGATCACAGATACGCAGTATTTT
CDR3 protein: CSVLPGQITDTQYF

J gene: TRBJ2-5
V gene: TRBV5-1
D gene: NA
clone size: NA
CDR3 DNA: TGCGCCAGCAGCTTGGATTGGGACCAAGAGACCCAGTACTTC
CDR3 protein: CASSLDWDQETQYF

J gene: TRBJ2-2
V gene: TRBV28
D gene: NA
clone size: NA
CDR3 DNA: TGTGCCAGCAGTTTATGGACTGGTGTCGGGGAGCTGTTTTTT
CDR3 protein: CASSLWTGVGELFF

J gene: TRBJ2-2
V gene: TRBV7-9
D gene: NA
clone size: NA
CDR3 DNA: TGTGCCAGCAGCTTAATGCTGGGAGTGAACACCGGGGAGCTGTTTTTT
CDR3 protein: CASSLMLGVNTGELFF

J gene: TRBJ2-1
V gene: TRBV4-1
D gene: TRBD2
clone size: NA
CDR3 DNA: TGCGCCAGCAGCCAAGACGGGGGGGCCTACAATGAGCAGTTCTTC
CDR3 protein: CASSQDGGAYNEQFF

J gene: TRBJ2-2
V gene: TRBV20-1
D gene: NA
clone size: few
CDR3 DNA: TGCAGTGCCGAGGTTCCGGGAACGAACACCGGGGAGCTGTTTTTT
CDR3 protein: CSAEVPGTNTGELFF

J gene: TRBJ2-1
V gene: TRBV11-2
D gene: NA
clone size: NA
CDR3 DNA: TGTGCCAGCAGCTTAGAGTTCGCGGGGGAGCAGTTCTTC
CDR3 protein: CASSLEFAGEQFF

J gene: TRBJ2-1
V gene: TRBV7-2
D gene: NA
clone size: NA
CDR3 DNA: TGTGCCAGCAGCTTGGAGGGGGCCAGTGGGAATGAGCAGTTCTTC
CDR3 protein: CASSLEGASGNEQFF

J gene: TRBJ2-3
V gene: TRBV12-3/TRBV12-4
D gene: TRBD2
clone size: many
CDR3 DNA: TGTGCCAGCAGCCTACTAGCGGGCCCTAGCACAGATACGCAGTATTTT
CDR3 protein: CASSLLAGPSTDTQYF

J gene: TRBJ2-7
V gene: TRBV5-1
D gene: TRBD1
clone size: few
CDR3 DNA: TGCGCCAGCAGCTTGGGGGACAGGAACCCCTACGAGCAGTACTTC
CDR3 protein: CASSLGDRNPYEQYF

J gene: TRBJ2-1
V gene: TRBV6-1
D gene: NA
clone size: few
CDR3 DNA: TGTGCCAGCAGACGTGGACCGTACAATGAGCAGTTCTTC
CDR3 protein: CASRRGPYNEQFF

J gene: TRBJ2-2
V gene: TRBV18
D gene: NA
clone size: NA
CDR3 DNA: TGTGCCACCCGAGAGACTTTAGGGGACACCGGGGAGCTGTTTTTT
CDR3 protein: CATRETLGDTGELFF

J gene: TRBJ2-7
V gene: TRBV20-1
D gene: NA
clone size: NA
CDR3 DNA: TGCAGTGCTGGAGCGGGTTCCTACGAGCAGTACTTC
CDR3 protein: CSAGAGSYEQYF

J gene: TRBJ2-7
V gene: TRBV20-1
D gene: TRBD2
clone size: many
CDR3 DNA: TGCAGTGCTAGAGATAGTTCTAGCGGGATACACGAGCAGTACTTC
CDR3 protein: CSARDSSSGIHEQYF

J gene: TRBJ2-1
V gene: TRBV5-5
D gene: TRBD2
clone size: NA
CDR3 DNA: TGTGCCAGCAGCCCCGGCGGGGGTGGCGGGATTGGCAATGAGCAGTTCTTC
CDR3 protein: CASSPGGGGGIGNEQFF

J gene: TRBJ1-5
V gene: TRBV7-2
D gene: NA
clone size: few
CDR3 DNA: TGTGCCAGCAGCTTAGGGACATATAGCAATCAGCCCCAGCATTTT
CDR3 protein: CASSLGTYSNQPQHF

J gene: TRBJ2-7
V gene: TRBV6-1
D gene: NA
clone size: few
CDR3 DNA: TGTGCCAGCAGTCTTCGTATACCGTCCTACGAGCAGTACTTC
CDR3 protein: CASSLRIPSYEQYF

J gene: TRBJ2-1
V gene: TRBV6-2/TRBV6-3
D gene: NA
clone size: medium-sized
CDR3 DNA: TGTGCCAGCAGCGGGGAATCAGACTACAATGAGCAGTTCTTC
CDR3 protein: CASSGESDYNEQFF

J gene: TRBJ2-1
V gene: TRBV12-3/TRBV12-4
D gene: TRBD2
clone size: NA
CDR3 DNA: TGTGCCAGCAGTTTGGGACTACAATACAATGAGCAGTTCTTC
CDR3 protein: CASSLGLQYNEQFF

J gene: TRBJ1-1
V gene: TRBV6-1
D gene: TRBD1
clone size: NA
CDR3 DNA: TGTGCCAGCAGTCGTGGACAGGGTTTGAACACTGAAGCTTTCTTT
CDR3 protein: CASSRGQGLNTEAFF

J gene: TRBJ2-3
V gene: TRBV7-9
D gene: TRBD2
clone size: NA
CDR3 DNA: TGTGCCAGCAGCACTAGCGGGATAACAGATACGCAGTATTTT
CDR3 protein: CASSTSGITDTQYF

J gene: TRBJ2-1
V gene: TRBV20-1
D gene: TRBD2
clone size: few
CDR3 DNA: TGCAGTGCTATGACTAGCGGGAGAAATGAGCAGTTCTTC
CDR3 protein: CSAMTSGRNEQFF

J gene: TRBJ1-5
V gene: TRBV6-1
D gene: TRBD1
clone size: few
CDR3 DNA: TGTGCCAGCAGTGGGACGGGACAGCCTTACAATCAGCCCCAGCATTTT
CDR3 protein: CASSGTGQPYNQPQHF

J gene: TRBJ2-3
V gene: TRBV20-1
D gene: TRBD2
clone size: NA
CDR3 DNA: TGCAGTGCTTTCGGGACTAGCGGCACAGATACGCAGTATTTT
CDR3 protein: CSAFGTSGTDTQYF

J gene: TRBJ2-6
V gene: TRBV20-1
D gene: NA
clone size: few
CDR3 DNA: TGCAGTGCTTTTAGCTGGGAAGGGGCCAACGTCCTGACTTTC
CDR3 protein: CSAFSWEGANVLTF

J gene: TRBJ2-5
V gene: TRBV12-3/TRBV12-4
D gene: NA
clone size: NA
CDR3 DNA: TGTGCCAGCAGCCCAAGGGATGGGCCCACGAGGGAGACCCAGTACTTC
CDR3 protein: CASSPRDGPTRETQYF

J gene: TRBJ2-4
V gene: TRBV12-3/TRBV12-4
D gene: TRBD1
clone size: few
CDR3 DNA: TGTGCCAGCAGTCAGACAGGGGATGGCAAAAACATTCAGTACTTC
CDR3 protein: CASSQTGDGKNIQYF

J gene: TRBJ2-7
V gene: TRBV20-1
D gene: NA
clone size: NA
CDR3 DNA: TGCAGTGCTAGTGGAGGGGGGGCTAACTACGAGCAGTACTTC
CDR3 protein: CSASGGGANYEQYF

J gene: TRBJ2-1
V gene: TRBV28
D gene: TRBD2
clone size: few
CDR3 DNA: TGTGCCAGCAGTTTAGGGCTAGCGGGAGCGTTCTCCTACAATGAGCAGTTCTTC
CDR3 protein: CASSLGLAGAFSYNEQFF

J gene: TRBJ2-7
V gene: TRBV12-3/TRBV12-4
D gene: NA
clone size: many
CDR3 DNA: TGTGCCAGCAGTCTGGGACACTACGAGCAGTACTTC
CDR3 protein: CASSLGHYEQYF

J gene: TRBJ1-4
V gene: TRBV7-8
D gene: NA
clone size: NA
CDR3 DNA: TGTGCCAGCAGCAATAGGTTATCCGGGACTAATGAAAAACTGTTTTTT
CDR3 protein: CASSNRLSGTNEKLFF

J gene: TRBJ2-1
V gene: TRBV4-1
D gene: TRBD1
clone size: NA
CDR3 DNA: TGCGCCAGCAGCCGCCTTGCACAGGGGGCGGGTGAGCAGTTCTTC
CDR3 protein: CASSRLAQGAGEQFF

J gene: TRBJ2-4
V gene: TRBV10-2
D gene: NA
clone size: NA
CDR3 DNA: TGCGCCAGCACCCCGGGACCCTTAGCCAAAAACATTCAGTACTTC
CDR3 protein: CASTPGPLAKNIQYF

J gene: TRBJ2-1
V gene: TRBV7-6
D gene: NA
clone size: many
CDR3 DNA: TGTGCCAGCAGCCTATCAGACAAGACACCCTACAATGAGCAGTTCTTC
CDR3 protein: CASSLSDKTPYNEQFF